The sequence of this T cell receptor (beta chain) was determined in a study of shared clonotypes between healthy human individuals. Regarding the study as a whole: What rarefaction showed was incomplete sorted-subset sequencing despite large depth. The sharing of 4% to 5.5% of naive CD4 clonotypes was seen across several donors. Among donors, sharing of clonotypes was expected to be affected by sequencing depth.

V was clipped by 6 bases and J by 5 bases; unmatched bases: 6. Per germline, CDR1 SGHTA and CDR2 FQGTGA. The CDR3 runs to 15 residues. A remark on this clone: Antigen unknown.

The protocol was immunoSEQ multiplex PCR, while the TCRdb copy is restricted to in-frame clones and leaves out a portion. The data hold about 1 million clones, with around 75% observed a single time. The chain combines TRBV7-3 with TRBJ1-6; 8 bases agree with TRBD1. Sequenced input: memory CD4+ T cells sorted from blood. Subset noted: CD45RA-negative fraction. This receptor was obtained from a man aged 18 to 29 in good health. The CDR3 DNA is TGTGCCAGCAGAGACAGGGGACGAGATAATTCACCCCTCCACTTT. Translating it yields CASRDRGRDNSPLHF.